The clone carrying this TCR beta chain was observed a handful of times. Its antigen remains unknown. The data belong to a study of response to subunit inactivated influenza vaccine. Study outcomes and limitations: Authors proposed each seasonal influenza vaccination draws in few new T cells.

The germline CDR1 and CDR2 sequences are LGHNA and YNFKEQ. The CDR3 consists of 16 residues. Trimming removed 1 base from V and 7 bases from J, with 17 bases in between. TCRdb re-called the RT-PCR reads through MiXCR, storing one row per CDR3 protein. The sample has around 490,000 distinct CDR3 sequences, about 7.6% seen once. The receptor's source is a man aged 45 to 75 who received an inactivated influenza vaccine. This chain joins TRBV4-2 and TRBJ2-1; a possible D gene is TRBD2 (5 bases). The sample in question was PBMCs from blood, obtained approximately 25 months after vaccination. CDR3 residues: CASSQGWEINANEQFF. The CDR3 DNA reads TGTGCCAGCAGCCAAGGGTGGGAGATCAATGCTAATGAGCAGTTCTTC.